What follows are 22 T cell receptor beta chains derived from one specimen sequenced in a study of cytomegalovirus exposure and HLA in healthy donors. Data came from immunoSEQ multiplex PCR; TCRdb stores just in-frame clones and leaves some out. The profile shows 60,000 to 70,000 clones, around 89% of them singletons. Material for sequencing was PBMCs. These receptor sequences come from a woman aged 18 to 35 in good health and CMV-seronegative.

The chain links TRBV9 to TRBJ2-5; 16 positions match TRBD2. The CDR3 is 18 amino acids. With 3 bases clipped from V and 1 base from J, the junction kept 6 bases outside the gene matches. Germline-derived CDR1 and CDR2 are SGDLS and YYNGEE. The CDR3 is CASSEGTSGGAVQETQYF. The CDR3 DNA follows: TGTGCCAGCAGCGAGGGGACTAGCGGGGGGGCCGTCCAAGAGACCCAGTACTTC.

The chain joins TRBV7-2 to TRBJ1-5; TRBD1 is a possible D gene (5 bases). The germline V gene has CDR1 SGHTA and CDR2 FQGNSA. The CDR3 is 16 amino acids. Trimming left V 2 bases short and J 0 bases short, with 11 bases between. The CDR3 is CASSLISGVSNQPQHF. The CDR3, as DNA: TGTGCCAGCAGCTTAATTTCGGGGGTTAGCAATCAGCCCCAGCATTTT.

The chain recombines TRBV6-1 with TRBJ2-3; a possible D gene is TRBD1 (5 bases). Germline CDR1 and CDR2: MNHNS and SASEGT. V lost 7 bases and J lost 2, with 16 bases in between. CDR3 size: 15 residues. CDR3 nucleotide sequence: TGTGCCAGCACAGGGTCCAAAGAAGACACAGATACGCAGTATTTT. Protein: CASTGSKEDTDTQYF.

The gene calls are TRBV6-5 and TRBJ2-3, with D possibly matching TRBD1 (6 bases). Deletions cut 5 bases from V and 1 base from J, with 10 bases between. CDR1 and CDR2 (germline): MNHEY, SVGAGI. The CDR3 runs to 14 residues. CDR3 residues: CASSATGGTDTQYF. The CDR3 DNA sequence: TGTGCCAGCAGTGCGACAGGAGGCACAGATACGCAGTATTTT.

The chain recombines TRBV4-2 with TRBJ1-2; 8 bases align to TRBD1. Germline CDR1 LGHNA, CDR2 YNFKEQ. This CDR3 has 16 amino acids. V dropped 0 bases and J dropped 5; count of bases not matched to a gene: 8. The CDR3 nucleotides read TGTGCCAGCAGCCAAGAAAGACAGGGGCACGAGTATGGCTACACCTTC. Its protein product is CASSQERQGHEYGYTF.

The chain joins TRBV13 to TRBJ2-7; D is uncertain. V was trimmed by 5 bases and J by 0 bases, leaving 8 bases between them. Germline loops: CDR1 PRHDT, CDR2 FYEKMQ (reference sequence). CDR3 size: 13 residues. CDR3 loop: CASSSPSSYEQYF. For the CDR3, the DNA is TGTGCCAGCAGCAGCCCTAGCTCCTACGAGCAGTACTTC.

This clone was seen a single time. This CDR3 is CASSLGTSGRTDTQYF. CDR3 sequence (DNA): TGTGCCAGCAGCCTAGGGACTAGCGGACGCACAGATACGCAGTATTTT. V gene TRBV7-9 combines with J gene TRBJ2-3; 11 nucleotides match TRBD2. Germline V gives CDR1 SEHNR, CDR2 FQNEAQ (reference sequence). J lost 1 base, V lost 5 bases, and 5 bases had no gene match. The CDR3 loop spans 16 amino acids.

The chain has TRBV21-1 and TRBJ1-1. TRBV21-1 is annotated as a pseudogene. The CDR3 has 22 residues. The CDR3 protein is CASSKEWGESTKPHSQNTEAFF. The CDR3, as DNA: TGTGCCAGCAGCAAAGAATGGGGGGAATCAACCAAACCCCATTCTCAGAACACTGAAGCTTTCTTT.

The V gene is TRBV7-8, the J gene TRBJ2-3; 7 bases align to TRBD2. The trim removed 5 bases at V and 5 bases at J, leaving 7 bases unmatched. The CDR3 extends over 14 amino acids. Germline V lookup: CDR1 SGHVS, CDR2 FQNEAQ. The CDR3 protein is CASSQGLVLDTQYF. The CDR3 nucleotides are TGTGCCAGCAGCCAAGGACTAGTTTTAGATACGCAGTATTTT.

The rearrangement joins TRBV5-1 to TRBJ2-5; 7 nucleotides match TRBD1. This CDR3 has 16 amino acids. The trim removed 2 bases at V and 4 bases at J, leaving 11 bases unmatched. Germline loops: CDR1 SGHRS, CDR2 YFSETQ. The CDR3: CASSLLDRADGETQYF. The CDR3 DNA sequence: TGCGCCAGCAGCTTACTTGACAGGGCGGACGGAGAGACCCAGTACTTC.

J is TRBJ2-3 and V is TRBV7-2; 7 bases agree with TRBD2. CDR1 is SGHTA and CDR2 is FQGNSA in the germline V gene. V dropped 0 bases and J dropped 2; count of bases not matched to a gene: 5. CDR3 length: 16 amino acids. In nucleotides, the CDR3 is TGTGCCAGCAGCTTAGCAGCGGGGTTTAACACAGATACGCAGTATTTT. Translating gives CASSLAAGFNTDTQYF.

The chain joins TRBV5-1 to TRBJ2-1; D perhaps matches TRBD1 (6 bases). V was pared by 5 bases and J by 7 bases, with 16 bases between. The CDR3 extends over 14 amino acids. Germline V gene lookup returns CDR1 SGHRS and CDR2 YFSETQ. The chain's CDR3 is CASRSSGVENEQFF. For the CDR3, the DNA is TGCGCCAGCAGGTCGTCAGGGGTTGAGAATGAGCAGTTCTTC.

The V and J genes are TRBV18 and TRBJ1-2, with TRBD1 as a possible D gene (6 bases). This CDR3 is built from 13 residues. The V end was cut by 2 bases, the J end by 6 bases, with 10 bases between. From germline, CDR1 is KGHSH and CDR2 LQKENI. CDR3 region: CASSPFEGDGYTF. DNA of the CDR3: TGTGCCAGCTCACCATTCGAGGGGGATGGCTACACCTTC.

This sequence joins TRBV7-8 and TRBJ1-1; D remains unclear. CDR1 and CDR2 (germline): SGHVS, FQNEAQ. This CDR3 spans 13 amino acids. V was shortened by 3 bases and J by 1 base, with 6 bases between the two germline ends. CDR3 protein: CASSFAGNTEAFF. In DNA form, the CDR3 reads TGTGCCAGCAGCTTCGCGGGGAACACTGAAGCTTTCTTT. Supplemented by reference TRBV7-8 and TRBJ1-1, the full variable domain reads GAGVSQSPRYKVAKRGQDVALRCDPISGHVSLFWYQQALGQGPEFLTYFQNEAQLDKSGLPSDRFFAERPEGSVSTLKIQRTQQEDSAVYLCASSFAGNTEAFFGQGTRLTVV.

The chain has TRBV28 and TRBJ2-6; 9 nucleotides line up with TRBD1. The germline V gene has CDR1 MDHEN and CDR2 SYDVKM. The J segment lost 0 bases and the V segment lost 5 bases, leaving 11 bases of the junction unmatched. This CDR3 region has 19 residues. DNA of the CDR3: TGTGCCAGCAGTAACTTCGGGGACAGGGCGAGCTCTGGGGCCAACGTCCTGACTTTC. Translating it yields CASSNFGDRASSGANVLTF.

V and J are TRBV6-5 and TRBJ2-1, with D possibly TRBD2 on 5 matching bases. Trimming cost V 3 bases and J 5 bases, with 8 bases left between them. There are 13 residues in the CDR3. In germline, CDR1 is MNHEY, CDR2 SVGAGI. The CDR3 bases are TGTGCCAGCAGTTATTACGGGAACAATGAGCAGTTCTTC. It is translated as CASSYYGNNEQFF.

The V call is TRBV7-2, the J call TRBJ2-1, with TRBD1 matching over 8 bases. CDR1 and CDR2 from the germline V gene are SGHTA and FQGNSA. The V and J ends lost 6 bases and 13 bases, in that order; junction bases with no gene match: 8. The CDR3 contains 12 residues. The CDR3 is CASSSDRAIQFF. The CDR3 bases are TGTGCCAGCAGTTCGGACAGGGCGATTCAGTTCTTC.

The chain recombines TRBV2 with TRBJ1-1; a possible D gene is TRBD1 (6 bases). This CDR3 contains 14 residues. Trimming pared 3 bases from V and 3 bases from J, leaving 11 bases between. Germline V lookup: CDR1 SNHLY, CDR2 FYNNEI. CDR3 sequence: CASSEGGGYTEAFF. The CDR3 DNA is TGTGCCAGCAGTGAGGGAGGGGGATACACTGAAGCTTTCTTT.

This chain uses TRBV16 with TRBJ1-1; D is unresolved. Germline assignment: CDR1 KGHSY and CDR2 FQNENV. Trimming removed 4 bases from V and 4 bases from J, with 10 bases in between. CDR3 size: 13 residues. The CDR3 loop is CASSRNPSTEAFF. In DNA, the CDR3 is TGTGCCAGCAGCCGAAACCCGAGCACTGAAGCTTTCTTT.

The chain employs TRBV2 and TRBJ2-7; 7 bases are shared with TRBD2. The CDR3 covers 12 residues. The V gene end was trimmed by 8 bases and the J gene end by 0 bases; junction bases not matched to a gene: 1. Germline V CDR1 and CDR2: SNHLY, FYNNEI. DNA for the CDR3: TGTGCCAGCGGGAGGGGCTCCTACGAGCAGTACTTC. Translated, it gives CASGRGSYEQYF.

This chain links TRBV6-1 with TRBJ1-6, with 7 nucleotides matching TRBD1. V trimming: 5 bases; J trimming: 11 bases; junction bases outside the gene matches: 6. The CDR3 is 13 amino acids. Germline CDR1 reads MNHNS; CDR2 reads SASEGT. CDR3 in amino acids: CASSFTGEPPLHF. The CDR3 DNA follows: TGTGCCAGCAGTTTTACAGGGGAGCCACCCCTCCACTTT.

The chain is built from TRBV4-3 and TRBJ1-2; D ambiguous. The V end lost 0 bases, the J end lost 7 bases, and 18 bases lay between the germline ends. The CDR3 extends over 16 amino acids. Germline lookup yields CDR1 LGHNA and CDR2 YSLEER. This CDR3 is CASSQDRRGAELGYTF. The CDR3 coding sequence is TGCGCCAGCAGCCAAGATCGGAGAGGAGCGGAGCTTGGCTACACCTTC.